The 18 T cell receptor beta chains in this list originate from one sample, sequenced in a study of a mutant IDH1 vaccine in newly diagnosed glioma. Time point reported: week 35, safety follow-up. The vaccine gave 300 ug of a 20-mer mutant IDH1 peptide subcutaneously per dose. The antigens for these receptors are not known. Only in-frame clones appear in the TCRdb table, and some are missing; sequencing was by immunoSEQ multiplex PCR. The top ten hold 31% of the sample, which has fewer than 30,000 clones, less than 90% seen once. This sample comprised PBMCs, obtained from a glioma patient whose treatment included an IDH1 peptide vaccine. The origin of the receptors is a man between 25 and 39 years old with glioma.

This clone was picked up one time. The chain combines TRBV18 with TRBJ1-2, with 9 bases matching TRBD1. This CDR3 region has 14 residues. J was trimmed by 4 bases and V by 2 bases; bases with no gene match: 2. CDR1 and CDR2 (germline): KGHSH, LQKENI. CDR3 bases: TGTGCCAGCTCACCAAGGGGACAGGGCTATGGCTACACCTTC. Residues: CASSPRGQGYGYTF. Variable domain in full (rest from reference TRBV18 and TRBJ1-2): NAGVMQNPRHLVRRRGQEARLRCSPMKGHSHVYWYRQLPEEGLKFMVYLQKENIIDESGMPKERFSAEFPKEGPSILRIQQVVRGDSAAYFCASSPRGQGYGYTFGSGTRLTVV.

The sample holds one count of this clone. As DNA, the CDR3 is TGTGCCAGCAGCCCCAGTATTATCATCTACGAGCAGTACTTC. Translated, it gives CASSPSIIIYEQYF. The chain has TRBV9 and TRBJ2-7; D uncertain. The germline V gene has CDR1 SGDLS and CDR2 YYNGEE. Trimming pared 4 bases from V and 3 bases from J, leaving 14 bases between. The CDR3 length is 14 residues.

The chain uses TRBV7-9 and TRBJ2-1; no firm D call. This CDR3 has 14 residues. V was cut by 6 bases and J by 10 bases, with 19 bases left in between. Germline lookup yields CDR1 SEHNR and CDR2 FQNEAQ (reference sequence). CDR3 residues: CASSYTDGLMEQFF. The CDR3 DNA sequence: TGTGCCAGCAGTTACACCGACGGCCTGATGGAGCAGTTCTTC.

V gene TRBV5-1 combines with J gene TRBJ1-5, with D hard to call. V shed 2 bases and J shed 0 bases, with 9 bases lying between them. From germline, CDR1 is SGHRS and CDR2 YFSETQ. The CDR3 is 15 amino acids. The CDR3 sequence is CASSLNFDSNQPQHF. CDR3 DNA: TGCGCCAGCAGCTTAAATTTTGATAGCAATCAGCCCCAGCATTTT. The entire variable domain, with the rest obtained from reference TRBV5-1 and TRBJ1-5, is as follows: KAGVTQTPRYLIKTRGQQVTLSCSPISGHRSVSWYQQTPGQGLQFLFEYFSETQRNKGNFPGRFSGRQFSNSRSEMNVSTLELGDSALYLCASSLNFDSNQPQHFGDGTRLSIL.

This clone was seen only once. The rearrangement joins TRBV4-1 to TRBJ2-7; D call uncertain. Trimming removed 0 bases from V and 3 bases from J, with 15 bases in between. Germline CDR1 is MGHRA and CDR2 is YSYEKL. CDR3 length equals 16 residues. CDR3 DNA sequence: TGCGCCAGCAGCCAAGAAAGAAGGGCGGCCTACTACGAGCAGTACTTC. Protein sequence: CASSQERRAAYYEQYF.

The V and J genes are TRBV19 and TRBJ2-1, with D possibly TRBD2 on 5 matching bases. Germline CDR1 is LNHDA and CDR2 is SQIVND (reference sequence). Trimming removed 5 bases at V and 4 bases at J, with 12 bases between. This CDR3 comprises 14 residues. CDR3 protein: CASSPSRTYNEQFF. In nucleotides, the CDR3 is TGTGCCAGTAGTCCAAGTAGGACTTACAATGAGCAGTTCTTC.

This sequence joins TRBV9 and TRBJ2-2; D may correspond to TRBD1 or TRBD2 (5 bases each). In germline, CDR1 is SGDLS, CDR2 YYNGEE. This CDR3 comprises 14 residues. V was trimmed by 4 bases and J by 6 bases, leaving 13 bases between them. Here the CDR3 DNA reads TGTGCCAGCAGCCTTCGGGACCGCTCCGGGGAGCTGTTTTTT. This sequence encodes CASSLRDRSGELFF.

The chain is built from TRBV30 and TRBJ1-3, with D tentatively TRBD1 (5 bases). The CDR3 totals 17 residues. Deletions cut 5 bases from V and 4 bases from J, with 24 bases between. Germline loops: CDR1 GTSNPN, CDR2 SVGIG (reference sequence). Here the CDR3 DNA reads TGTGCCTGGGGACCGCTTTTTGGGAGGGACCTCGGAAACACCATATATTTT. This encodes CAWGPLFGRDLGNTIYF.

This sequence joins TRBV28 and TRBJ1-2, with D possibly TRBD1 on 5 matching bases. Trimming cost V 2 bases and J 4 bases, with 14 bases left between them. The CDR3 spans 15 residues. Germline-derived CDR1 and CDR2 are MDHEN and SYDVKM. CDR3 residues: CASSLVPRAIYGYTF. In DNA, the CDR3 is TGTGCCAGCAGTTTAGTTCCCAGGGCGATCTATGGCTACACCTTC.

This chain joins TRBV6-5 and TRBJ1-6, with D possibly TRBD1 on 5 matching bases. The CDR3 has 15 amino acids. Per germline, CDR1 MNHEY and CDR2 SVGAGI. V lost 5 bases and J lost 10, with 18 bases in between. The CDR3 spells CASSTTGGIGSPLHF. CDR3 sequence (DNA): TGTGCCAGCAGTACGACGGGGGGGATAGGATCACCCCTCCACTTT.

This clone was seen only once. This chain joins TRBV6-5 and TRBJ1-3; weak D call: TRBD1 (6 bases). The CDR3 is 15 residues long. In germline, CDR1 is MNHEY, CDR2 SVGAGI. The ends were cut back, 7 bases at V and 4 bases at J, with 17 bases in the middle. CDR3 coding DNA: TGTGCCAGCATTAAGGCGGGGGCGTCCGGAAACACCATATATTTT. It is translated as CASIKAGASGNTIYF.

V and J are TRBV9 and TRBJ2-1; 12 bases fit TRBD2. This CDR3 is 15 amino acids long. CDR1 is SGDLS and CDR2 is YYNGEE in the germline V gene. After removal of 4 bases from V and 5 bases from J, the junction contained 4 bases not matched to a gene. CDR3 nucleotides: TGTGCCAGCAGCCCTCGGACTAGCGGGAACAATGAGCAGTTCTTC. Encoded protein: CASSPRTSGNNEQFF.

The chain couples TRBV7-9 to TRBJ2-1; no clear D. Trimming stripped 7 bases from V and 9 bases from J, with 10 bases between. Per the germline V gene, CDR1 is SEHNR and CDR2 is FQNEAQ (reference sequence). The length of the CDR3 is 11 residues. The CDR3 here is CASTGVGEQFF. The CDR3 DNA is TGTGCCAGCACCGGTGTGGGTGAGCAGTTCTTC. Based on the CDR3 plus reference TRBV7-9 and TRBJ2-1, the full variable domain is DTGVSQNPRHKITKRGQNVTFRCDPISEHNRLYWYRQTLGQGPEFLTYFQNEAQLEKSRLLSDRFSAERPKGSFSTLEIQRTEQGDSAMYLCASTGVGEQFFGPGTRLTVL.

CDR3 sequence: CASSVGGEGSPLHF. DNA of the CDR3: TGTGCCAGCAGCGTCGGTGGAGAGGGATCACCCCTCCACTTT. The gene calls are TRBV9 and TRBJ1-6, with unresolved D. With 2 bases removed from V and 10 bases from J, the gap between germline ends came to 13 bases. The CDR3 contains 14 residues. The germline CDR1 and CDR2 sequences are SGDLS and YYNGEE.

The chain joins TRBV9 to TRBJ1-6, with 7 bases matching TRBD1. CDR1 is SGDLS, CDR2 YYNGEE, per germline. The junction had 5 bases not matched to a gene; V was cut back by 5 bases and J by 3 bases. The CDR3 has 15 residues. This CDR3 reads CASSATGNYNSPLHF. Written as DNA, the CDR3 is TGTGCCAGCAGTGCGACAGGGAACTATAATTCACCCCTCCACTTT.

This clone was seen more than once but under ten times. The J gene is TRBJ2-7, the V gene TRBV10-3, with 7 bases matching TRBD1. CDR1 and CDR2 (germline): ENHRY, SYGVKD. J was trimmed by 1 base and V by 4 bases; bases with no gene match: 10. The CDR3 has 16 amino acids. The CDR3 is CAISGKGQKKSYEQYF. CDR3 DNA sequence: TGTGCCATCAGTGGAAAGGGACAGAAGAAATCCTACGAGCAGTACTTC.

This chain connects TRBV4-1 to TRBJ2-7; 7 bases align to TRBD1. V lost 2 bases to trimming and J lost 6 bases; unmatched junction nucleotides: 16. The CDR3 has 17 amino acids. Per germline, CDR1 MGHRA and CDR2 YSYEKL. The CDR3 reads CASSQSPATGSRGEQYF. CDR3 coding DNA: TGCGCCAGCAGCCAATCCCCGGCGACAGGGAGCAGGGGCGAGCAGTACTTC.

This clone appeared once. V usage is TRBV14 and J usage is TRBJ2-5; a possible D gene is TRBD2 (5 bases). This CDR3 contains 16 residues. V shed 0 bases and J shed 2 bases, with 13 bases lying between them. Germline CDR1 is SGHDN and CDR2 is FVKESK. The CDR3 nucleotides are TGTGCCAGCAGCCAAGACCACGGGAATGTTCAAGAGACCCAGTACTTC. Translating it yields CASSQDHGNVQETQYF.